This T cell receptor beta chain was retrieved from a study of T-cell memory formation after mild COVID-19. General observations from the study: Some clones that responded turned up in pre-infection memory, which suggests that cross-reactive memory joined in. CD4/CD8 balance held among clones contracting day 15 to 85, and later expanders leaned CD4+.

It was 5'RACE with constant-segment primers that produced the TCR alpha and TCR beta cDNA libraries, which carried sample barcodes and UMIs. TCRdb re-derived calls from the 5' RACE reads in MiXCR, one entry per CDR3 protein. Of approximately 150,000 distinct CDR3 sequences listed, 14% are singletons. This clonotype has ten or more counts. Its antigen remains unidentified. This CDR3 region has 16 residues. V shed 4 bases and J 6 bases; nucleotides not matched to a gene: 9. Germline CDR1 is SGHAT and CDR2 is FQNNGV. The clonotype comes from an adult woman who had mild COVID-19 (a few samples of this study predate the infection). Cell type and time point are not known. The sample comprised PBMCs or a T cell subset sorted from them (not recorded which). The J gene is TRBJ2-1, the V gene TRBV11-2, with TRBD2 matching 10 bases. The CDR3 coding sequence is TGTGCCAGCAGCTCATTGGGGACTAGCGATCGCAATGAGCAGTTCTTC. Its translation: CASSSLGTSDRNEQFF.